Listed below are T cell receptor beta chains from one sample, sequenced in a study of cytomegalovirus exposure and HLA in healthy donors. Profiled with immunoSEQ multiplex PCR; TCRdb holds only in-frame clones, not every one. The sample includes roughly 140,000 clones, over 70% seen only once; the top ten take about 2.5%. Specimen: PBMCs. The receptors come from a male donor in good health and CMV-seronegative. Each CDR3 is given with its conserved first and last residue. The D gene is left open where the match is weak. Clone size, where shown, is once, few, many, or a class for clones that have expanded.

. | TRBJ1-1 | TRBV19 | . | TGTGCCAGTAACAGACCGACGAACACTGAAGCTTTCTTT | CASNRPTNTEAFF
. | TRBJ2-3 | TRBV18 | few | TGTGCCAGCTCACCACGAGGCACAGATACGCAGTATTTT | CASSPRGTDTQYF
TRBD1 | TRBJ1-3 | TRBV30 | . | TGTGCCTGGAGTGTACACGGGGGGACAGGGTCAGGTGGAAACACCATATATTTT | CAWSVHGGTGSGGNTIYF
. | TRBJ1-2 | TRBV29-1 | . | TGCAGCGTTGACAGGGAGGGTACCTATGGCTACACCTTC | CSVDREGTYGYTF
. | TRBJ1-1 | TRBV5-4 | . | TGTGCCAGCAGCTTGGAACAGGGGAACACTGAAGCTTTCTTT | CASSLEQGNTEAFF
. | TRBJ2-3 | TRBV5-1 | once | TGCGCCAGCAGCTTGGGACTAGTTCAGGATACGCAGTATTTT | CASSLGLVQDTQYF
. | TRBJ1-4 | TRBV9 | few | TGTGCCAGCAGCGTAGCGATGGGGAGGGAAAAACTGTTTTTT | CASSVAMGREKLFF
TRBD1 | TRBJ1-2 | TRBV6-4 | . | TGTGCCAGCAGTGACGAGCAGGGGGCGGTCGGCTACACCTTC | CASSDEQGAVGYTF
TRBD2 | TRBJ2-5 | TRBV9 | few | TGTGCCAGCAGCGTCAGGGCGGGGGGTAACCAAGAGACCCAGTACTTC | CASSVRAGGNQETQYF
TRBD1 | TRBJ1-1 | TRBV7-9 | once | TGTGCCAGCAGTTCTAGTAGGACCCGGGACAGACACACTGAAGCTTTCTTT | CASSSSRTRDRHTEAFF
. | TRBJ2-3 | TRBV7-6 | few | TGTGCCAGCAGCCCAACTTTCAGGGTGACAGATACGCAGTATTTT | CASSPTFRVTDTQYF
. | TRBJ1-1 | TRBV9 | . | TGTGCCAGCAGCGAGACAGAAAACACTGAAGCTTTCTTT | CASSETENTEAFF
. | TRBJ2-3 | TRBV5-6 | few | TGTGCCAGCAGCTTGGGCATTACTAGCACAGATACGCAGTATTTT | CASSLGITSTDTQYF
TRBD1 | TRBJ1-2 | TRBV2 | few | TGTGCCAGCAGGGGGGGACAGGAGGCTAACTATGGCTACACCTTC | CASRGGQEANYGYTF
. | TRBJ2-7 | TRBV9 | . | TGTGCCAGCAGCCCCAGGGGGGTAGGGTACGAGCAGTACTTC | CASSPRGVGYEQYF
. | TRBJ2-1 | TRBV10-3 | . | TGTGCCATCAGTGAGCCAAGGTTACGGGCCTACAATGAGCAGTTCTTC | CAISEPRLRAYNEQFF
. | TRBJ1-1 | TRBV9 | . | TGTGCCAGCACGAGACAGCCAGGCTTCACTGAAGCTTTCTTT | CASTRQPGFTEAFF
. | TRBJ2-3 | TRBV9 | . | TGTGCCAGCAGCGTAGCGAGCCCCCCCATGGATACGCAGTATTTT | CASSVASPPMDTQYF
TRBD1 | TRBJ2-1 | TRBV4-3 | . | TGCGCCCGCAGCCAAGTAGACAGGGTCCCCTACAATGAGCAGTTCTTC | CARSQVDRVPYNEQFF
. | TRBJ2-1 | TRBV27 | . | TGTGCCAGCAGTTTAAGACTCCCGAGCTCCTACAATGAGCAGTTCTTC | CASSLRLPSSYNEQFF
. | TRBJ2-7 | TRBV30 | . | TGTGCCTCTTCGCCGATCGGACTGTCCCCTTACGAGCAGTACTTC | CASSPIGLSPYEQYF
. | TRBJ2-7 | TRBV27 | . | TGTGCCAGCAGACTGACCGGGACAAGAGAATACGAGCAGTACTTC | CASRLTGTREYEQYF
TRBD1 | TRBJ2-7 | TRBV29-1 | . | TGCAGCGTTGCCGCAGGGGGCTACTACGAGCAGTACTTC | CSVAAGGYYEQYF
TRBD1 | TRBJ2-5 | TRBV7-2 | . | TGTGCCAGCAGCCCGAGGACAGGACGACAAGAGACCCAGTACTTC | CASSPRTGRQETQYF
. | TRBJ1-2 | TRBV30 | . | TGTGCCTGGGGAGGTCCCCCTACCACAGGTCCCCGAGGGGGTGGCTACACCTTC | CAWGGPPTTGPRGGGYTF
TRBD1 | TRBJ1-1 | TRBV5-1 | . | TGCGCCAGCAGCACTTATACAGGGGGCAGGACTGAAGCTTTCTTT | CASSTYTGGRTEAFF
. | TRBJ1-6 | TRBV27 | . | TGTGCCAGCAGTTCCTACGGGGTCGAGGATTCACCCCTCCACTTT | CASSSYGVEDSPLHF
. | TRBJ1-1 | TRBV19 | . | TGTGCCAGTAAGTTGTCCGGGGTGAACACTGAAGCTTTCTTT | CASKLSGVNTEAFF
. | TRBJ2-7 | TRBV9 | . | TGTGCCAGCAGCGTAACATCCGGAGCATCCTACGAGCAGTACTTC | CASSVTSGASYEQYF
TRBD2 | TRBJ2-5 | TRBV10-1 | . | TGCGCCAGCAGTGAAGCCGGGACTAGGGAGACCCAGTACTTC | CASSEAGTRETQYF